Each of the 15 T cell receptor beta chains below was sequenced from the same sample in a study of Graves' ophthalmopathy and Graves' hyperthyroidism. RNA transcripts yielded amplified TCR beta CDR3 regions. Following a first-round RT-PCR that used HTBI primers, a second-round multiplex PCR was carried out. TCRdb re-derived calls from the multiplex PCR reads in MiXCR, one entry per CDR3 protein. The table has approximately 1.2 million distinct CDR3 sequences, 35% to 40% seen once. Sequencing input: peripheral blood or thyroid tissue (not recorded which). The source of these receptors is an adult man with Graves' hyperthyroidism.

This clonotype came up many times. The J gene is TRBJ2-7, the V gene TRBV20-1, with D unclear. Trimming cost V 4 bases and J 1 base, with 8 bases left between them. The CDR3 is made up of 12 amino acids. Germline CDR1 reads DFQATT; CDR2 reads SNEGSKA (reference sequence). In nucleotides, the CDR3 is TGCAGTGCTACCCCGAGGTCCTACGAGCAGTACTTC. This sequence encodes CSATPRSYEQYF.

Comment on this clonotype: At one boundary the junction diverges from the germline segment, which might be a read error. This chain joins TRBV10-3 and TRBJ1-1; D gene unclear. Per the germline V gene, CDR1 is ENHRY and CDR2 is SYGVKD. The CDR3 has 13 amino acids. The CDR3 loop is CATSEYTGTEAFF. The DNA for the CDR3 is TGTGCCACCAGTGAATACACGGGCACTGAAGCTTTCTTT.

There are many counts of this clonotype. This chain links TRBV4-1 with TRBJ1-6; D remains unclear. Germline lookup yields CDR1 MGHRA and CDR2 YSYEKL. V dropped 2 bases and J dropped 4 bases, with 6 bases sitting between them. This CDR3 comprises 14 residues. Here the CDR3 reads CASSQRVYNSPLHF. The CDR3, as DNA: TGCGCCAGCAGCCAACGGGTGTATAATTCACCCCTCCACTTT.

V usage is TRBV27 and J usage is TRBJ1-5; D possibly corresponds to TRBD1 (5 bases). In germline, CDR1 is MNHEY, CDR2 SMNVEV (reference sequence). Trimming took 3 bases from V and 5 from J, leaving 11 bases between them. CDR3 length: 14 amino acids. The CDR3 is CASSFGSGDQPQHF. The CDR3, as DNA: TGTGCCAGCAGTTTTGGGTCGGGGGATCAGCCCCAGCATTTT.

CDR3 nucleotide sequence: TGCGCCAGCAGTGGTATAGGGACAGTAGAGAACACTGAAGCTTTCTTT. This sequence encodes CASSGIGTVENTEAFF. The V gene is TRBV10-2, the J gene TRBJ1-1; 7 nucleotides agree with TRBD1. Trimming at V came to 4 bases and at J to 1 base, leaving 9 bases not matched to a gene. The CDR3 spans 16 residues. The germline gives CDR1 WSHSY, CDR2 SAAADI.

The chain combines TRBV24-1 with TRBJ2-2; TRBD2 might be the D (5 bases). This CDR3 spans 18 amino acids. From germline, CDR1 is KGHDR and CDR2 SFDVKD. The germline V and J ends were trimmed by 0 bases and 2 bases, with 15 bases remaining between them. CDR3 sequence (DNA): TGTGCCACCAGTGATTTGGAGGGCGTCGGAAAAAACACCGGGGAGCTGTTTTTT. Residues: CATSDLEGVGKNTGELFF.

This clonotype was recorded at least ten times. The chain employs TRBV20-1 and TRBJ1-2; possibly TRBD1 for D (5 bases). CDR3 size: 16 residues. The germline V gene has CDR1 DFQATT and CDR2 SNEGSKA (reference sequence). Trimming removed 4 bases at V and 5 bases at J, with 23 bases between. The CDR3 region is CSATDRLNSPGYGYTF. DNA of the CDR3: TGCAGTGCTACTGACAGACTAAATTCCCCGGGGTATGGCTACACCTTC.

The chain employs TRBV19 and TRBJ2-2; 8 bases line up with TRBD2. From germline, CDR1 is LNHDA and CDR2 SQIVND (reference sequence). The CDR3 covers 12 residues. Here the CDR3 reads CVGGGDTGELFF. The CDR3, as DNA: TGTGTCGGGGGGGGCGACACCGGGGAGCTGTTTTTT. The full variable domain, its missing parts supplied by reference TRBV19 and TRBJ2-2, is DGGITQSPKYLFRKEGQNVTLSCEQNLNHDAMYWYRQDPGQGLRLIYYSQIVNDFQKGDIAEGYSVSREKKESFPLTVTSAQKNPTAFYLCVGGGDTGELFFGEGSRLTVL.

As regards this clonotype: No DNA is shown, since the ends of the CDR3 on it are uncertain; the CDR3 is the one TCRdb lists. The V gene is TRBV25-1, the J gene TRBJ2-6; the D segment call TRBD1 is taken from the table without a DNA check. The CDR3 is 17 amino acids in total, end residues counted. Germline loops: CDR1 MGHDK, CDR2 SYGVNS. This chain's CDR3 is CACSARTPGAGANVLTF.

The chain employs TRBV5-1 and TRBJ2-2; D is possibly TRBD2 (5 bases). Trimming left V 0 bases short and J 8 bases short, with 17 bases between. The CDR3 is 16 residues long. The V gene's germline CDR1 is SGHRS and CDR2 YFSETQ. CDR3 residues: CASSLALASEEGELFF. CDR3 in DNA: TGCGCCAGCAGCTTGGCTTTAGCGTCTGAGGAGGGGGAGCTGTTTTTT.

There are a few counts of this clonotype. CDR3 sequence: CASSQDSLGGRTEAFF. CDR3 coding DNA: TGCGCCAGCAGCCAAGATTCTTTGGGTGGGCGGACTGAAGCTTTCTTT. V usage is TRBV4-3 and J usage is TRBJ1-1; unclear D gene. Trimming pared 0 bases from V and 5 bases from J, leaving 16 bases between. The CDR3 extends over 16 amino acids. Looked up from germline, CDR1 is LGHNA and CDR2 is YSLEER.

The J gene is TRBJ2-6, the V gene TRBV5-6; perhaps TRBD2 as D (6 bases). The CDR3 has 15 residues. CDR1 is SGHDT, CDR2 YYEEEE, per germline. The CDR3 spells CVTHEEGRGANVLTF. The CDR3 bases are TGTGTCACCCACGAGGAGGGCAGGGGGGCCAACGTCCTGACTTTC.

The chain links TRBV9 to TRBJ1-4; maybe TRBD1 (6 bases). Germline CDR1 SGDLS, CDR2 YYNGEE. The CDR3 contains 14 residues. The V gene lost 4 bases and the J gene lost 8 bases, with 15 bases spanning the gap. CDR3 bases: TGTGCCAGCAGCTTAGGGGGGGACTGGGAAAAACTGTTTTTT. Translating gives CASSLGGDWEKLFF.

The rearrangement joins TRBV19 to TRBJ1-5, with 10 bases identical to TRBD1. Germline V gene lookup returns CDR1 LNHDA and CDR2 SQIVND (reference sequence). This CDR3 has 19 residues. With V trimmed by 6 bases and J by 0 bases, 14 bases remained unmatched. The CDR3 spells CASSKEWDRGSYSNQPQHF. CDR3 coding DNA: TGTGCCAGTAGCAAAGAATGGGACAGGGGAAGTTATAGCAATCAGCCCCAGCATTTT.

This clonotype came up a few times. V and J are TRBV4-2 and TRBJ1-5; tentatively, D is TRBD1 (6 bases). The V gene lost 0 bases and the J gene lost 2 bases, with 11 bases spanning the gap. The CDR3 sequence is 16 residues long. In germline, CDR1 is LGHNA, CDR2 YNFKEQ. CDR3 in amino acids: CASSQDSGQGNQPQHF. In nucleotides, the CDR3 is TGTGCCAGCAGCCAAGATTCGGGACAAGGCAATCAGCCCCAGCATTTT.